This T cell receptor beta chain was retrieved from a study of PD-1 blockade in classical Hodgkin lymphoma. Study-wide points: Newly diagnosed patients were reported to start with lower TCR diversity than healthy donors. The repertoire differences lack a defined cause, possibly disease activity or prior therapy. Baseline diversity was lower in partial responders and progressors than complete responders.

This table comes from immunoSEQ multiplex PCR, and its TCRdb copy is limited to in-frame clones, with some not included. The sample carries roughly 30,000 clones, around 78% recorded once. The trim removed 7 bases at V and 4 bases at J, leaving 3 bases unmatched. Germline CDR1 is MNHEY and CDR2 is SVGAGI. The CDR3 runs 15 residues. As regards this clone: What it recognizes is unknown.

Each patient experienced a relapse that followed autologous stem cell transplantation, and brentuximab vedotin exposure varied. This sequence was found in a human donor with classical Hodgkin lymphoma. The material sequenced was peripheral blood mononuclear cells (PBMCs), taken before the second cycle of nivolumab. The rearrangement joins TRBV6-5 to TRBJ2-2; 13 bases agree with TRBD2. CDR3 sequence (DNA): TGTGCCAGCAAAACTAGCGGGGGGGCCACCGGGGAGCTGTTTTTT. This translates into CASKTSGGATGELFF.